This TCR beta chain was obtained from a study of T cells in Graves' hyperthyroidism and ophthalmopathy. Study at large: Peripheral blood collection took place at initial diagnosis, before any treatment. Regarding the study as a whole: The model anticipated ophthalmopathy a median around six months pre-onset. Blood shared most expanded thyroid clonotypes above 0.001.

Researchers took RNA transcripts and amplified the TCR beta CDR3 regions from them. The study used the HTBI primer set for a first-round RT-PCR of the TCR CDR3. TCRdb used MiXCR to reprocess the multiplex PCR reads, holding one entry per CDR3 protein. Of hundreds of thousands of distinct CDR3 sequences listed, roughly 13% are singletons. V was shortened by 6 bases and J by 5 bases, with 7 bases between the two germline ends. The CDR3 is 10 amino acids. Germline-derived CDR1 and CDR2 are DFQATT and SNEGSKA (reference sequence). This clonotype came up many times. The target antigen is unknown. This TCR came from a woman aged 18-30 years with Graves' hyperthyroidism. Material: blood. The chain couples TRBV20-1 to TRBJ1-1; D is uncertain. CDR3 nucleotide sequence: TGCAGTGCAGGTGGTACTGAAGCTTTCTTT. It is translated as CSAGGTEAFF.